The 18 T cell receptor beta chains below were found in one sample sequenced in a study of Ad26.COV2.S vaccination and SARS-CoV-2 variants. Method: immunoSEQ multiplex PCR; TCRdb's copy keeps in-frame clones and lacks some. The sample holds about 350,000 clones, 70% to 90% seen once. The treatment denotes: roughly 18 received Ad26.COV2.S at low or high dose, single or two shots; about 5 received placebo; per-sample allocation not given. Sampling took place 63 days after the first vaccine or placebo injection. The material sequenced was peripheral blood, taken in a trial of Ad26.COV2.S vaccine versus placebo. These receptors were taken from a person aged 18 to 59 who received the Ad26.COV2.S COVID-19 vaccine or a placebo.

J is TRBJ2-1 and V is TRBV18; 10 bases map to TRBD2. Germline loops: CDR1 KGHSH, CDR2 LQKENI. The CDR3 is 15 amino acids. Trimming cost V 3 bases and J 9 bases; bases outside gene matches: 8. This CDR3 reads CASSPRTSGGGEQFF. CDR3 coding DNA: TGTGCCAGCTCACCCAGGACTAGCGGAGGCGGTGAGCAGTTCTTC.

This clone came up once. V and J are TRBV19 and TRBJ1-1; D possibly corresponds to TRBD1 (5 bases). Germline-derived CDR1 and CDR2 are LNHDA and SQIVND (reference sequence). The CDR3 spans 12 residues. Deletions cut 3 bases from V and 8 bases from J, with 10 bases between. The CDR3 sequence is CASSIEAGEAFF. In nucleotides, the CDR3 is TGTGCCAGTAGTATCGAGGCAGGGGAAGCTTTCTTT.

The rearrangement joins TRBV28 to TRBJ2-7, with 8 bases fitting TRBD1. CDR3 length: 14 residues. Germline CDR1 reads MDHEN; CDR2 reads SYDVKM. The ends lost 5 bases at V and 3 bases at J; junction bases unmatched: 6. CDR3 in amino acids: CASSQSGTGYEQYF. For the CDR3, the DNA is TGTGCCAGCAGTCAGTCCGGGACAGGCTACGAGCAGTACTTC.

The genes are TRBV2 and TRBJ2-1; D is possibly TRBD1 (5 bases). This CDR3 has 13 residues. Germline V lookup: CDR1 SNHLY, CDR2 FYNNEI. Trimming removed 4 bases from V and 9 bases from J, with 13 bases in between. The CDR3 protein is CASSAVRGVEQFF. The CDR3 DNA sequence: TGTGCCAGCAGTGCCGTAAGGGGTGTTGAGCAGTTCTTC. Combining the CDR3 with reference TRBV2 and TRBJ2-1 gives the whole variable domain EPEVTQTPSHQVTQMGQEVILRCVPISNHLYFYWYRQILGQKVEFLVSFYNNEISEKSEIFDDQFSVERPDGSNFTLKIRSTKLEDSAMYFCASSAVRGVEQFFGPGTRLTVL.

The rearrangement joins TRBV30 to TRBJ2-5; 13 nucleotides align to TRBD2. The germline V gene encodes CDR1 GTSNPN and CDR2 SVGIG (reference sequence). The CDR3 extends over 16 amino acids. V shed 3 bases and J 5 bases; nucleotides not matched to a gene: 9. CDR3 protein: CAWSDEGLAGVETQYF. The CDR3 DNA reads TGTGCCTGGAGCGACGAAGGACTAGCGGGAGTGGAGACCCAGTACTTC.

The genes are TRBV9 and TRBJ1-3; TRBD1 agrees at 10 bases. Germline V gene sequence: CDR1 SGDLS, CDR2 YYNGEE. There are 15 residues in the CDR3. With 2 bases clipped from V and 7 bases from J, the junction kept 6 bases outside the gene matches. CDR3 sequence reads: CASSVLGQGINTIYF. In nucleotides, the CDR3 is TGTGCCAGCAGCGTTTTGGGACAGGGGATTAACACCATATATTTT. Filled out from reference TRBV9 and TRBJ1-3, the complete variable domain reads DSGVTQTPKHLITATGQRVTLRCSPRSGDLSVYWYQQSLDQGLQFLIQYYNGEERAKGNILERFSAQQFPDLHSELNLSSLELGDSALYFCASSVLGQGINTIYFGEGSWLTVV.

The chain employs TRBV19 and TRBJ1-1, with D perhaps matching TRBD1 (6 bases). CDR1 is LNHDA and CDR2 is SQIVND in the germline V gene (reference sequence). V was clipped by 7 bases and J by 4 bases, with 22 bases between them. The CDR3 contains 16 residues. The CDR3 loop reads CASNQAGAIPTTEAFF. The CDR3 nucleotides are TGTGCCAGTAATCAGGCAGGGGCTATCCCGACCACTGAAGCTTTCTTT.

The chain has TRBV5-8 and TRBJ2-7, with 9 bases matching TRBD1. This CDR3 is built from 15 residues. Germline lookup yields CDR1 SGHTS and CDR2 YDEGEE. The V gene end was trimmed by 0 bases and the J gene end by 1 base; junction bases not matched to a gene: 2. As DNA, the CDR3 is TGTGCCAGCAGCTTGGTTGGGACAGGGTCCTACGAGCAGTACTTC. Translated: CASSLVGTGSYEQYF.

V is TRBV6-5 and J is TRBJ2-5, with a weak D call TRBD2 (6 bases). The CDR3 runs 14 residues. Germline loops: CDR1 MNHEY, CDR2 SVGAGI. Between the trimmed V and J ends, which lost 6 bases and 1 base, there was a span of 12 bases. The CDR3 DNA follows: TGTGCCAGCAGCTCACTAGCCTCCCAAGAGACCCAGTACTTC. It encodes CASSSLASQETQYF.

The genes are TRBV7-2 and TRBJ2-3, with 10 nucleotides matching TRBD2. CDR1 is SGHTA and CDR2 is FQGNSA in the germline V gene. Germline trimming cut 1 base from V and 3 bases from J; bases unmatched to any gene: 4. The CDR3 runs 16 residues. The CDR3 DNA reads as TGTGCCAGCAGCTTAGTCTCAGCGGGGGGGACAGATACGCAGTATTTT. It yields the protein CASSLVSAGGTDTQYF.

This chain joins TRBV6-5 and TRBJ2-7; TRBD1 agrees at 11 bases. With 6 bases clipped from V and 3 bases from J, the junction kept 4 bases outside the gene matches. The CDR3 runs to 14 residues. Germline values: CDR1 MNHEY, CDR2 SVGAGI. DNA of the CDR3: TGTGCCAGCAGATGGACAGGGGGCGGCTACGAGCAGTACTTC. This sequence encodes CASRWTGGGYEQYF.

The J gene is TRBJ1-6, the V gene TRBV27, with a weak D call TRBD1 (5 bases). V was cut by 3 bases and J by 8 bases, with 11 bases left in between. Germline CDR1 and CDR2: MNHEY and SMNVEV (reference sequence). This CDR3 spans 14 amino acids. CDR3 DNA: TGTGCCAGCAGTTTCGGAGGGGCTTATTCACCCCTCCACTTT. Its translation is CASSFGGAYSPLHF.

This clone was recorded a few times. The rearrangement links TRBV2 to TRBJ2-7; 8 bases are shared with TRBD1. The CDR3 is 15 residues long. V gave up 8 bases and J gave up 6 bases; unmatched junction bases: 15. Germline V gene lookup returns CDR1 SNHLY and CDR2 FYNNEI. The DNA of the CDR3 is TGTGCCAGCGAAAGGCCCGGACAGGGAGGTGGCGAGCAGTACTTC. It is translated as CASERPGQGGGEQYF.

Only a few counts were recorded for this clone. The rearrangement uses TRBV6-2 or TRBV6-3 and TRBJ2-3, with D tentatively TRBD2 (5 bases). Germline loops: CDR1 MNHEY, CDR2 SVGEGT. Between the trimmed V and J ends, which lost 4 bases and 2 bases, there was a span of 7 bases. This CDR3 has 13 amino acids. CDR3 DNA sequence: TGTGCCAGCAGTTGGAGGATCACAGATACGCAGTATTTT. Protein: CASSWRITDTQYF.

The chain carries TRBV12-5 and TRBJ2-1, with 12 bases matching TRBD1. The J segment lost 10 bases and the V segment lost 5 bases, leaving 9 bases of the junction unmatched. The CDR3 has 15 amino acids. Germline V lookup: CDR1 LGHNT, CDR2 FRNRAP. Here the CDR3 DNA reads TGTGCTAGTGGTCAGGGACAGGGGGCGCCGGCCGAGCAGTTCTTC. Protein sequence: CASGQGQGAPAEQFF.

The chain has TRBV29-1 and TRBJ1-6, with unresolved D. Germline CDR1 and CDR2: SQVTM and ANQGSEA. This CDR3 is built from 15 residues. The V gene lost 4 bases and the J gene lost 5 bases, with 15 bases spanning the gap. The CDR3 loop is CSVGFGDSHNSPLHF. The CDR3 DNA is TGCAGCGTTGGGTTCGGGGATTCTCATAATTCACCCCTCCACTTT.

This chain connects TRBV15 to TRBJ2-5; tentatively, D is TRBD1 or TRBD2 (5 bases each). V lost 6 bases and J lost 3, with 11 bases in between. The CDR3 consists of 13 residues. Germline V gene lookup returns CDR1 LNHNV and CDR2 YYDKDF (reference sequence). The DNA for the CDR3 is TGTGCCACCAGAGGGGCGCGGGAAGAGACCCAGTACTTC. Translated, it gives CATRGAREETQYF.

The genes are TRBV15 and TRBJ2-2, with D tentatively TRBD2 (7 bases). The CDR3 contains 12 residues. Germline CDR1 LNHNV, CDR2 YYDKDF (reference sequence). The ends were cut back, 8 bases at V and 8 bases at J, with 12 bases in the middle. The CDR3 is CATGRGTGELFF. In nucleotides, the CDR3 is TGTGCCACCGGGAGGGGGACAGGGGAGCTGTTTTTT.